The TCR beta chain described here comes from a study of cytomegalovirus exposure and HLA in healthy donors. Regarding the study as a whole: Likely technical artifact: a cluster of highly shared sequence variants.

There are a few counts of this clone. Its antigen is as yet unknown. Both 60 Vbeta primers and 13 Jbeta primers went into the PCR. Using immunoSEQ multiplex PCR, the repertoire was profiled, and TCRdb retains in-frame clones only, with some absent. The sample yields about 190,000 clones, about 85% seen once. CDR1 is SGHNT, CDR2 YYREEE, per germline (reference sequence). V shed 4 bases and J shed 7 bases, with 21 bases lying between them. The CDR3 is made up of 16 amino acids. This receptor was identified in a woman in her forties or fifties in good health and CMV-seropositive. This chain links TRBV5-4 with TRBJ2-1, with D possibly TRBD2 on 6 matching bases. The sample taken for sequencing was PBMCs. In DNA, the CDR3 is TGTGCCAGCAGCCCCCCTAGCGCCAAGGGATGGAATGAGCAGTTCTTC. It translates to CASSPPSAKGWNEQFF.